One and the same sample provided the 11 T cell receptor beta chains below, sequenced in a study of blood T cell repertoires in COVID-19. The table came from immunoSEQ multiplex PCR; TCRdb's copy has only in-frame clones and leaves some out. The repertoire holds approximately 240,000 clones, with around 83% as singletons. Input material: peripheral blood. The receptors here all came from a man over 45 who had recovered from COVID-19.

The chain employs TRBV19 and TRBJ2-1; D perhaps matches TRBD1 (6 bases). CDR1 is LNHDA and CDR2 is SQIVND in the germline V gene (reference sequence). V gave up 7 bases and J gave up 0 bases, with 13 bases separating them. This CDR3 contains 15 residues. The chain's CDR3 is CASTVDRSSYNEQFF. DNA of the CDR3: TGTGCCAGTACCGTCGACAGGAGCTCCTACAATGAGCAGTTCTTC.

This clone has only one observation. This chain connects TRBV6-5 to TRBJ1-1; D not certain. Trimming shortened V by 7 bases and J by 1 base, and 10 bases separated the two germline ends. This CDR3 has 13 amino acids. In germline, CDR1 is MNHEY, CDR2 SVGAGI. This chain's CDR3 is CASTKMRNTEAFF. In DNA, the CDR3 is TGTGCCAGCACCAAGATGAGGAACACTGAAGCTTTCTTT.

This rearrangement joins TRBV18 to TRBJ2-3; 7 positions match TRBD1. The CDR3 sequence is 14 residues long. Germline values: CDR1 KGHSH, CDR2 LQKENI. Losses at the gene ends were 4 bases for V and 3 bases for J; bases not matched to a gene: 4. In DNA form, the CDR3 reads TGTGCCAGCTCACTCGGGACAGCTACAGATACGCAGTATTTT. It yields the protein CASSLGTATDTQYF.

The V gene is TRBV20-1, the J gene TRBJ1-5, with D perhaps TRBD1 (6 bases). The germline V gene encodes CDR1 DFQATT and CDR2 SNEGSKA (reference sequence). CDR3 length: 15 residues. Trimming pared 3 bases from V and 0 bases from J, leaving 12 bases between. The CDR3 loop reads CSASGGLGSNQPQHF. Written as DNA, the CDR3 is TGCAGTGCTAGTGGGGGGCTCGGTAGCAATCAGCCCCAGCATTTT.

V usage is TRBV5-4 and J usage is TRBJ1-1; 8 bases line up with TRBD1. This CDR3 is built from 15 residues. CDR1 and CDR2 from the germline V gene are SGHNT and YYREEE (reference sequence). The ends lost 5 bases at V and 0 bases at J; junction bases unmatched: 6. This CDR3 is CASSTGGGMNTEAFF. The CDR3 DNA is TGTGCCAGCAGTACAGGGGGAGGGATGAACACTGAAGCTTTCTTT.

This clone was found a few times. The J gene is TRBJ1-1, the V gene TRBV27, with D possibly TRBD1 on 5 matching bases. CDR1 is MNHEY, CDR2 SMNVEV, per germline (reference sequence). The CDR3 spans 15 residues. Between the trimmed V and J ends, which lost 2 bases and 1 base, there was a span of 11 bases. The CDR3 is CASSLGAGGNTEAFF. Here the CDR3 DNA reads TGTGCCAGCAGTTTAGGGGCAGGTGGGAACACTGAAGCTTTCTTT.

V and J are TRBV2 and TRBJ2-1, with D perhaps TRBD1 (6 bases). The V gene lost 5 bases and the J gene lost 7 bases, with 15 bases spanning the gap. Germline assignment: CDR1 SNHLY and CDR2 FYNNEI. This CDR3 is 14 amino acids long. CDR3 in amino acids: CASSKIGTLNEQFF. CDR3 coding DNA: TGTGCCAGCAGTAAAATCGGGACATTAAATGAGCAGTTCTTC.

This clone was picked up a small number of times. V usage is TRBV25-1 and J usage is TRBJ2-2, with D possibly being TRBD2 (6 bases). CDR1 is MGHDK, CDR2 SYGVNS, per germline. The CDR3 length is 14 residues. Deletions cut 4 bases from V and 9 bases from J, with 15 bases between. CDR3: CASSGLASDRELFF. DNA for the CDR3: TGTGCCAGCAGTGGGCTAGCGTCCGACCGGGAGCTGTTTTTT.

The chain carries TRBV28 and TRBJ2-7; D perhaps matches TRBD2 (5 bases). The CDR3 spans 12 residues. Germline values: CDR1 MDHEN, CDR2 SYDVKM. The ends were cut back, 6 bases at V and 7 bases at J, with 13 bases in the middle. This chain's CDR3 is CASRGLLGEQYF. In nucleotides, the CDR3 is TGTGCCAGCAGAGGACTCCTCGGAGAGCAGTACTTC.

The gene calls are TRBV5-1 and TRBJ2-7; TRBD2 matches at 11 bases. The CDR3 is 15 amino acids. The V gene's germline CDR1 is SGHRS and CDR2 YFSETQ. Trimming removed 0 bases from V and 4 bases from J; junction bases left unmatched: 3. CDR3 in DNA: TGCGCCAGCAGCTTGGCCCCTAGCGGGGGGTACGAGCAGTACTTC. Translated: CASSLAPSGGYEQYF.

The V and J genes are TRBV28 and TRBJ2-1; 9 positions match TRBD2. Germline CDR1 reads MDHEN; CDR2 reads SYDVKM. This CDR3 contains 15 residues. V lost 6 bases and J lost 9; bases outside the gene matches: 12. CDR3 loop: CASSSSGRLVIEQFF. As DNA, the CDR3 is TGTGCCAGCAGCTCCAGCGGGAGGCTCGTGATTGAGCAGTTCTTC.